A selection of T cell receptor beta chains follows, all from one sample in a study of blood T cell repertoires in COVID-19. TCRdb's table, derived via immunoSEQ multiplex PCR, lists solely in-frame clones and lacks some. The data show some 190,000 clones, about 88% seen once. The sample comprised PBMCs or T cells enriched from blood (not recorded which). The receptors come from a woman in her thirties or forties in a cohort exposed to, infected with or recovered from COVID-19 (not recorded which). The CDR3 runs from the conserved cysteine through the conserved F or W. Fields, in order: D gene, clone size, V gene, J gene, CDR3 DNA, CDR3 protein. D genes are given only for firm matches. Clone size is shown for a subset of rows, as once, few, many or a class of expanded clone.

D: TRBD1
size: -
V: TRBV29-1
J: TRBJ1-1
DNA: TGCAGCGTTGGGGACAGGGTCCCTGAAGCTTTCTTT
CDR3: CSVGDRVPEAFF

D: TRBD1
size: -
V: TRBV19
J: TRBJ1-2
DNA: TGTGCCAGTAGTATCTTCGGGGCAGACAGGGTGTACTATGGCTACACCTTC
CDR3: CASSIFGADRVYYGYTF

D: -
size: few
V: TRBV14
J: TRBJ2-7
DNA: TGTGCCAGCAGCCAAGATCCTAACGGGGAGCAGTACTTC
CDR3: CASSQDPNGEQYF

D: -
size: -
V: TRBV5-5
J: TRBJ1-1
DNA: TGTGCCAGCAGCCCTGGGGGGACTGAAGCTTTCTTT
CDR3: CASSPGGTEAFF

D: -
size: -
V: TRBV19
J: TRBJ1-6
DNA: TGTGCCAGTAGTTTGGACACCCATAATTCACCCCTCCACTTT
CDR3: CASSLDTHNSPLHF

D: TRBD1
size: -
V: TRBV10-3
J: TRBJ1-6
DNA: TGTGCCATCAGACAGGGACAGGCCCTCCACTTT
CDR3: CAIRQGQALHF

D: -
size: -
V: TRBV5-4
J: TRBJ2-1
DNA: TGTGCCAGCAGCTCCGCAGTCTACAATGAGCAGTTCTTC
CDR3: CASSSAVYNEQFF

D: -
size: -
V: TRBV6-5
J: TRBJ2-7
DNA: TGTGCCAGCAGTTACTCACAGGGAACCTACGAGCAGTACTTC
CDR3: CASSYSQGTYEQYF

D: TRBD1
size: -
V: TRBV4-3
J: TRBJ2-3
DNA: TGCGCCAGCAGCCAGAAGGGACAGGGGGGCGCAGATACGCAGTATTTT
CDR3: CASSQKGQGGADTQYF

D: -
size: -
V: TRBV4-1
J: TRBJ1-1
DNA: TGCGCCAGCAGTCTTGGGGAGGGCACTGAAGCTTTCTTT
CDR3: CASSLGEGTEAFF

D: TRBD2
size: -
V: TRBV6-5
J: TRBJ2-1
DNA: TGTGCCAGCAGACCACCGGGACTAGCGATGAGGGAGCAGTTCTTC
CDR3: CASRPPGLAMREQFF

D: TRBD2
size: few
V: TRBV18
J: TRBJ2-2
DNA: TGTGCCAGCTCACCAAGACTAGCGGGAGGCGCGAACACCGGGGAGCTGTTTTTT
CDR3: CASSPRLAGGANTGELFF

D: TRBD1
size: once
V: TRBV28
J: TRBJ1-5
DNA: TGTGCCAGCAGTGGAGGCTCCAGGGGGCATAATCAGCCCCAGCATTTT
CDR3: CASSGGSRGHNQPQHF

D: TRBD2
size: -
V: TRBV6-5
J: TRBJ2-7
DNA: TGTGCCAGCAGCCTAAGCGGGGGGCACTCCTACGAGCAGTACTTC
CDR3: CASSLSGGHSYEQYF

D: -
size: -
V: TRBV5-1
J: TRBJ2-5
DNA: TGCGCCAGCACAAAAGGGGGGTGGCGGGAGCGGCAAGAGACCCAGTACTTC
CDR3: CASTKGGWRERQETQYF

D: -
size: -
V: TRBV6-2/TRBV6-3
J: TRBJ2-1
DNA: TGTGCCAGCAGTTACCAATACAATGAGCAGTTCTTC
CDR3: CASSYQYNEQFF

D: -
size: many
V: TRBV6-5
J: TRBJ2-7
DNA: TGTGCCAGCAGTACTAGCCTAGCCTACGAGCAGTACTTC
CDR3: CASSTSLAYEQYF

D: -
size: -
V: TRBV3-1/TRBV3-2
J: TRBJ2-7
DNA: TGTGCCAGCAGCCATGGAACAGGGGGGGCCTCCTACGAGCAGTACTTC
CDR3: CASSHGTGGASYEQYF

D: -
size: -
V: TRBV30
J: TRBJ1-2
DNA: TGTGCCTGGAGTGTCCTGGGGGCCTATGGCTACACCTTC
CDR3: CAWSVLGAYGYTF

D: -
size: -
V: TRBV11-2
J: TRBJ2-7
DNA: TGTGCCAGCAGCTTAGTACGGGGGAGCTCCTACGAGCAGTACTTC
CDR3: CASSLVRGSSYEQYF

D: -
size: -
V: TRBV12-5
J: TRBJ2-3
DNA: TGTGCTAGTGGTTTGCCCCCCCGGAAGGGGGGAGGGGGAGATACGCAGTATTTT
CDR3: CASGLPPRKGGGGDTQYF

D: -
size: -
V: TRBV5-1
J: TRBJ2-7
DNA: TGCGCCAGCAGCTTGGAAGCCTACTACGAGCAGTACTTC
CDR3: CASSLEAYYEQYF

D: TRBD1
size: -
V: TRBV19
J: TRBJ1-2
DNA: TGTGCCAGTAGTAGGCAAAGGACAGGGGGCTTCAATGGCTACACCTTC
CDR3: CASSRQRTGGFNGYTF

D: TRBD1
size: -
V: TRBV28
J: TRBJ1-6
DNA: TGTGCCAGCAGTTTAACTACAGGGGGAGTTTCACCCCTCCACTTT
CDR3: CASSLTTGGVSPLHF

D: TRBD2
size: -
V: TRBV2
J: TRBJ2-1
DNA: TGTGCCAGCAGTTCCCGGGGGGGGTTCTACAATGAGCAGTTCTTC
CDR3: CASSSRGGFYNEQFF